This entry is about one T cell receptor beta chain. Its antigen is unidentified. Trimming removed 6 bases from V and 2 bases from J; junction bases left unmatched: 9. The germline V gene has CDR1 MNHEY and CDR2 SMNVEV (reference sequence). The CDR3 length is 15 residues. The data were produced by immunoSEQ multiplex PCR, yet TCRdb's version contains in-frame clones alone and is incomplete. This sample has around 43,000 clones; about 88% occur once, and the top ten carry 20% to 25%. The data derive from a study of PD-L1 blockade in urothelial cancer. Study-wide context: Patients' histories included 0 to 3 prior chemotherapy regimens. At 3 weeks (second dose) and 6 weeks after starting treatment, blood was analyzed.

Time point indicated: pretreatment peripheral blood. Points from the study as a whole: Durable-benefit patients had greater expansion of tumor-associated blood clones at 3 weeks. Survival was better when pretreatment blood TCR clonality fell below the median.

The TCR comes from a donor at least 40 years old with urothelial cancer. The V and J genes are TRBV27 and TRBJ2-7; 8 bases fit TRBD1. Sequencing was performed on PBMCs, taken around atezolizumab (anti-PD-L1) treatment. In nucleotides, the CDR3 is TGTGCCAGCAGCTACAAACCAGGGGGCCCCTACGAGCAGTACTTC. It specifies CASSYKPGGPYEQYF.